These 13 T cell receptor beta chains were sequenced from one sample in a study of technical replicates of blood from a handful of donors. Clones were sequenced by immunoSEQ multiplex PCR, and TCRdb holds only the in-frame ones, with some missing. The sample lists approximately 58,000 clones, 85% to 90% occurring once. Specimen: PBMCs. These receptors all stem from a human donor in good health. Some clones in this sample may be carry-over from other donors' samples.

The V call is TRBV11-3, the J call TRBJ2-2, with D possibly matching TRBD1 (5 bases). V was trimmed by 3 bases and J by 3 bases, leaving 8 bases between them. Per the germline V gene, CDR1 is SGHNT and CDR2 is YENEEA. This CDR3 has 14 amino acids. CDR3 coding DNA: TGTGCCAGCAGCTTCGGACAAGACACCGGGGAGCTGTTTTTT. Translating gives CASSFGQDTGELFF.

Written as DNA, the CDR3 is TGTGCCAGCAGCCCCATAGTGGGGTTTGAGCGGGGGGAGGAGACCCAGTACTTC. This encodes CASSPIVGFERGEETQYF. The rearrangement uses TRBV7-8 and TRBJ2-5; 9 bases are a match to TRBD2. This CDR3 is 18 amino acids long. The ends lost 5 bases at V and 5 bases at J; junction bases unmatched: 18. Germline V lookup: CDR1 SGHVS, CDR2 FQNEAQ.

V is TRBV7-9 and J is TRBJ1-2, with D perhaps TRBD1 (6 bases). This CDR3 has 15 residues. V was cut by 4 bases and J by 4 bases, with 16 bases left in between. Germline values: CDR1 SEHNR, CDR2 FQNEAQ (reference sequence). The CDR3 DNA reads TGTGCCAGCAGCTCTACAGGGCAAGGAGGCTATGGCTACACCTTC. This encodes CASSSTGQGGYGYTF. Filled out from reference TRBV7-9 and TRBJ1-2, the complete variable domain reads DTGVSQNPRHKITKRGQNVTFRCDPISEHNRLYWYRQTLGQGPEFLTYFQNEAQLEKSRLLSDRFSAERPKGSFSTLEIQRTEQGDSAMYLCASSSTGQGGYGYTFGSGTRLTVV.

CDR3 sequence reads: CASGTGWTEAFF. The CDR3 DNA sequence: TGTGCCAGCGGGACAGGGTGGACTGAAGCTTTCTTT. The chain joins TRBV2 to TRBJ1-1; 9 bases align to TRBD1. The CDR3 loop spans 12 amino acids. Trimming took 8 bases from V and 5 from J; bases not matched to a gene: 3. The germline CDR1 and CDR2 sequences are SNHLY and FYNNEI.

The chain uses TRBV7-9 and TRBJ2-7; D may be TRBD1 (5 bases). Between the trimmed V and J ends, which lost 7 bases and 0 bases, there was a span of 19 bases. Germline V lookup: CDR1 SEHNR, CDR2 FQNEAQ (reference sequence). CDR3 length: 16 amino acids. The DNA of the CDR3 is TGTGCCAGCACCCTTAGTCAGGGCCTAAGCTCCTACGAGCAGTACTTC. Translating gives CASTLSQGLSSYEQYF.

The chain couples TRBV5-1 to TRBJ2-5, with D possibly being TRBD2 (6 bases). Trimming cost V 3 bases and J 1 base, with 10 bases left between them. Germline loops: CDR1 SGHRS, CDR2 YFSETQ. CDR3 length: 14 amino acids. The DNA for the CDR3 is TGCGCCAGCAGCTGGGGGGACGGCCAAGAGACCCAGTACTTC. This sequence encodes CASSWGDGQETQYF.

In this sample, this clone turned up once. The chain recombines TRBV19 with TRBJ1-2; no clear D gene. The CDR3 sequence is 13 residues long. With 5 bases removed from V and 4 bases from J, the gap between germline ends came to 11 bases. The germline gives CDR1 LNHDA, CDR2 SQIVND (reference sequence). Here the CDR3 reads CASSPRTFYGYTF. CDR3 in DNA: TGTGCCAGTAGTCCACGGACTTTCTATGGCTACACCTTC.

The chain couples TRBV11-2 to TRBJ2-3; D perhaps matches TRBD1 (6 bases). The V end was cut by 5 bases, the J end by 4 bases, with 7 bases between. The CDR3 is 12 amino acids. CDR1 SGHAT and CDR2 FQNNGV come from the germline V gene. CDR3 coding DNA: TGTGCCAGCAGCCAGGGGCCAGATACGCAGTATTTT. Encoded protein: CASSQGPDTQYF.

A few counts support this clone. The rearrangement links TRBV13 to TRBJ2-1; 9 nucleotides agree with TRBD1. The trim removed 5 bases at V and 5 bases at J, leaving 10 bases unmatched. The CDR3 is made up of 16 amino acids. Germline loops: CDR1 PRHDT, CDR2 FYEKMQ (reference sequence). CDR3: CASSQNRGPEDNEQFF. The CDR3 DNA is TGTGCCAGCAGCCAAAACAGGGGGCCGGAAGACAATGAGCAGTTCTTC.

The chain uses TRBV5-1 and TRBJ2-2; 7 nucleotides align to TRBD1. This CDR3 comprises 14 residues. Trimming cost V 9 bases and J 2 bases; bases outside gene matches: 7. The germline V gene encodes CDR1 SGHRS and CDR2 YFSETQ. CDR3 sequence reads: CATKQGTNTGELFF. In DNA, the CDR3 is TGCGCCACCAAACAGGGGACAAACACCGGGGAGCTGTTTTTT.

The gene calls are TRBV29-1 and TRBJ2-7; the D gene is possibly TRBD2 (6 bases). V was cut by 6 bases and J by 4 bases, with 22 bases left in between. Germline CDR1 SQVTM, CDR2 ANQGSEA. This CDR3 comprises 15 residues. The CDR3 loop is CSVAPGLGGVYEQYF. The CDR3 DNA sequence: TGCAGCGTAGCGCCGGGCCTGGGAGGTGTGTACGAGCAGTACTTC.

This clone was detected many times. One junction end disagrees with the germline gene, perhaps due to a read error. The chain couples TRBV7-2 to TRBJ2-7; D not certain. Per germline, CDR1 SGHTA and CDR2 FQGNSA. This CDR3 is built from 13 residues. The CDR3 sequence is CASSPDFTYELYF. CDR3 sequence (DNA): TGTGCCAGCAGCCCCGACTTCACCTACGAGCTGTACTTC.

V and J are TRBV4-1 and TRBJ2-3, with 16 nucleotides matching TRBD2. Germline V CDR1 and CDR2: MGHRA, YSYEKL. J gave up 0 bases and V 3 bases, and 9 bases lay outside the gene matches. The CDR3 totals 20 residues. CDR3 bases: TGCGCCAGCAGCCAGGCCCCCGGGACTAGCGGGAGGGGGAGCACAGATACGCAGTATTTT. The encoded protein is CASSQAPGTSGRGSTDTQYF.